The source of this T cell receptor beta chain is a study of blood T cell repertoires in COVID-19. Study context: The origin of the acute and convalescent COVID-19 samples was the United States, Italy and Spain. T cells, B-cell-depleted T cells, or PBMCs provided the cDNA or gDNA that served as material.

The V segment lost 3 bases and the J segment 4 bases; nucleotides outside the gene matches: 1. The CDR3 runs 14 residues. Germline CDR1 is PRHDT and CDR2 is FYEKMQ (reference sequence). Original handling: Amplification from reference gene primers served as the basis for estimated nucleated cell counts. Sequencing used immunoSEQ multiplex PCR; TCRdb keeps in-frame clones, though not all of them. V, J and clone size are taken as reported in that table, and D and trimming were inferred from the DNA itself. Of some 180,000 clones listed, 80% are singletons. Input material: peripheral blood. The sequence was obtained from a man in his sixties with acute or convalescent COVID-19. This chain links TRBV13 with TRBJ2-2; TRBD1 matches 8 bases. The CDR3 here is CASSLTGATGELFF. The DNA for the CDR3 is TGTGCCAGCAGCTTGACAGGGGCCACCGGGGAGCTGTTTTTT.